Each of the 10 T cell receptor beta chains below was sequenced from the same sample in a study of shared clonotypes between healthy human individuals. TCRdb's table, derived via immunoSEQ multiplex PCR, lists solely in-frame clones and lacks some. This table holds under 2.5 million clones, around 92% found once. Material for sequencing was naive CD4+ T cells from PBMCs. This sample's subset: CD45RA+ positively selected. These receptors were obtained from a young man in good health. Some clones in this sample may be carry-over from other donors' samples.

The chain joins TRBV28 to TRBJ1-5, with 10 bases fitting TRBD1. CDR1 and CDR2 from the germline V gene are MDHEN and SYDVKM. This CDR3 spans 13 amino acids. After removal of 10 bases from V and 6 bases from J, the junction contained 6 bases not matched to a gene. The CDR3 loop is CATLWTGGQPQHF. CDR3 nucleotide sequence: TGTGCCACCCTTTGGACAGGGGGTCAGCCCCAGCATTTT.

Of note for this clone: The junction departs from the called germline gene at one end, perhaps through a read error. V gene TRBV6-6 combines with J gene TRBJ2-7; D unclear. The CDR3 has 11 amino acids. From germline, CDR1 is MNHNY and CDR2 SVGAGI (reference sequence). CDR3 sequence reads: CASSFSNEQYF. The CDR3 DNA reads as TGTGCCAGCAGTTTCTCCAACGAGCAGTACTTC.

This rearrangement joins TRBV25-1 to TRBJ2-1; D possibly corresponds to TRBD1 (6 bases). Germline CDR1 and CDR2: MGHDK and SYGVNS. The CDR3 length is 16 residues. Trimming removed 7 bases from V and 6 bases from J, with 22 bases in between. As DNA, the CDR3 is TGTGCCAGCACGCTCAGTAGGACAGCATTATTCAATGAGCAGTTCTTC. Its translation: CASTLSRTALFNEQFF. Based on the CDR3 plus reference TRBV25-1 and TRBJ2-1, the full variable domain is EADIYQTPRYLVIGTGKKITLECSQTMGHDKMYWYQQDPGMELHLIHYSYGVNSTEKGDLSSESTVSRIRTEHFPLTLESARPSHTSQYLCASTLSRTALFNEQFFGPGTRLTVL.

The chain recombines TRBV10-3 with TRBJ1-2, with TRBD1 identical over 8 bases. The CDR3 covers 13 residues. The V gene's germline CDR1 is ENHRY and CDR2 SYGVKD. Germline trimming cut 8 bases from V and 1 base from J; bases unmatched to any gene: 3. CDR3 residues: CAIGTGINYGYTF. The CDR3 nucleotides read TGTGCCATCGGGACAGGTATTAACTATGGCTACACCTTC.

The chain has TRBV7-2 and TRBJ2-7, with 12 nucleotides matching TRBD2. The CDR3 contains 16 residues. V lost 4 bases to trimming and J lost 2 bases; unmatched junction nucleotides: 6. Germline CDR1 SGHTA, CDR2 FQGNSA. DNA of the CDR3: TGTGCCAGCAGCTCGCGGACTAGCGGGGCCCCCTACGAGCAGTACTTC. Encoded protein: CASSSRTSGAPYEQYF.

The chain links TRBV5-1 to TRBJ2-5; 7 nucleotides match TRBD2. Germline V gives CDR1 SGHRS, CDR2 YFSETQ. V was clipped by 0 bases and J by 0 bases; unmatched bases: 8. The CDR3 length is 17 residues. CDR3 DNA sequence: TGCGCCAGCAGCTTGGGTCGATTAGCGGGCAACCAAGAGACCCAGTACTTC. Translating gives CASSLGRLAGNQETQYF.

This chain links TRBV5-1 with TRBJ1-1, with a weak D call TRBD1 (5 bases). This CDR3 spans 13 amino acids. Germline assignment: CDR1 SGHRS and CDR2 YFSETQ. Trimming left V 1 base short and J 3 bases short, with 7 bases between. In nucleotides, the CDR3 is TGCGCCAGCAGCTTGCTCAGGGACACTGAAGCTTTCTTT. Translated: CASSLLRDTEAFF. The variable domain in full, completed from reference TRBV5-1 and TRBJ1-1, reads KAGVTQTPRYLIKTRGQQVTLSCSPISGHRSVSWYQQTPGQGLQFLFEYFSETQRNKGNFPGRFSGRQFSNSRSEMNVSTLELGDSALYLCASSLLRDTEAFFGQGTRLTVV.

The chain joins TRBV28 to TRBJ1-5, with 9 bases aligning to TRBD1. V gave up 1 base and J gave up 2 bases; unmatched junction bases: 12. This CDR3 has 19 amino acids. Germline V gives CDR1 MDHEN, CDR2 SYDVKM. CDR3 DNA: TGTGCCAGCAGTTTATCCGGGACAGGGCAAACGATTGGCAATCAGCCCCAGCATTTT. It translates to CASSLSGTGQTIGNQPQHF. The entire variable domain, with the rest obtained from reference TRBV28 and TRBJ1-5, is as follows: DVKVTQSSRYLVKRTGEKVFLECVQDMDHENMFWYRQDPGLGLRLIYFSYDVKMKEKGDIPEGYSVSREKKERFSLILESASTNQTSMYLCASSLSGTGQTIGNQPQHFGDGTRLSIL.

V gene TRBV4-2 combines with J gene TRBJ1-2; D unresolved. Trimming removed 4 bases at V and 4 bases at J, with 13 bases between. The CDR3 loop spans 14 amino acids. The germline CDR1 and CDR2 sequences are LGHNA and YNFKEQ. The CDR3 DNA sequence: TGTGCCAGCAGCCTGAGCCGAAGGTCCTATGGCTACACCTTC. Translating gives CASSLSRRSYGYTF.

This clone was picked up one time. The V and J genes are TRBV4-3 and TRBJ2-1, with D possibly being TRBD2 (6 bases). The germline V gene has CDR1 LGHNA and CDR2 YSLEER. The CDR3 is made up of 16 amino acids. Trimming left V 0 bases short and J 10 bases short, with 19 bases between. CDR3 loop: CASSQEAGPRSREQFF. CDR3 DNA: TGCGCCAGCAGCCAAGAGGCGGGACCTCGTAGTCGAGAGCAGTTCTTC.